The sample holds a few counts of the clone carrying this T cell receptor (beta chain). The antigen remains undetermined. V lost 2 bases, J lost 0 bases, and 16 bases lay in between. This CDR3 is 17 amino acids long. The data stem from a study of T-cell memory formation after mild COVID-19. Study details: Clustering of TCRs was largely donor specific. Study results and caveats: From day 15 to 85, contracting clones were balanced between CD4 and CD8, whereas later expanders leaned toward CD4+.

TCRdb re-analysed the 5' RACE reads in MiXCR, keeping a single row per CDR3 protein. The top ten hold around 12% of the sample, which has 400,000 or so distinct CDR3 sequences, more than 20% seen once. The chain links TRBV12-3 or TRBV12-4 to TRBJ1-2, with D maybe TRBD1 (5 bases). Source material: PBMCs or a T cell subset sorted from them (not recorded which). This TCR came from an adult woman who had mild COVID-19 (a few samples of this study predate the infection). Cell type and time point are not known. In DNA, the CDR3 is TGTGCCAGCAGTTTAACCCTCGGACACCCGGCTAACTATGGCTACACCTTC. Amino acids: CASSLTLGHPANYGYTF.